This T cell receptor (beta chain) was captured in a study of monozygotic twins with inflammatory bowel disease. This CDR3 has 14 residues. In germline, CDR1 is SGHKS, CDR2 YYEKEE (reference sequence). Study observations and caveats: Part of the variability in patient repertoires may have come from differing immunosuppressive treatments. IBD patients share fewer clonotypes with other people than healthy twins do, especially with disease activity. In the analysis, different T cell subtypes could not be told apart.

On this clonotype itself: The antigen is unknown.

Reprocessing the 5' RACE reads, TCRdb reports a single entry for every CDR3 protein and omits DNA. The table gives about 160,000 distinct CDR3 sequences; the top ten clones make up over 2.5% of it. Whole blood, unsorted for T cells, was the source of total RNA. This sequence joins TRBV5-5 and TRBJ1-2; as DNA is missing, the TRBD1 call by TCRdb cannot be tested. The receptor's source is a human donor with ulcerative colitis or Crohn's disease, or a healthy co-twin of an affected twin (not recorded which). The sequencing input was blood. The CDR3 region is CASSLQGRGYGYTF.